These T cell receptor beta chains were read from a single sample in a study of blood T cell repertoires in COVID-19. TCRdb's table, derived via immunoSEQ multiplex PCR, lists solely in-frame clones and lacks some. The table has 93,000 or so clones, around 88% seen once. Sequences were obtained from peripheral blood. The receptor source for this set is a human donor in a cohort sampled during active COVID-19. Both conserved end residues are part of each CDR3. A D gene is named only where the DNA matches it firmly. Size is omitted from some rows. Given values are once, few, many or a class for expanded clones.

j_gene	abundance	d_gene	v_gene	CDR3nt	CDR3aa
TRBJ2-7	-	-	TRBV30	TGTGCCTACCGGGACTCACGAACCTACGAGCAGTACTTC	CAYRDSRTYEQYF
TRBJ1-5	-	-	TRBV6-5	TGTGCCAGCAGTTACGCCAGGAGCAATCAGCCCCAGCATTTT	CASSYARSNQPQHF
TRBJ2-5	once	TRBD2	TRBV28	TGTGCCAGTGAGACTAGCGGGAGTCGAAAGACCCAGTACTTC	CASETSGSRKTQYF
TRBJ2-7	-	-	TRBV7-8	TGTGCCAGCAGCTTAGCGTCCCCCGGCTACGAGCAGTACTTC	CASSLASPGYEQYF
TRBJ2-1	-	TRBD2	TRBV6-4	TGTGCCAGCAGTGACTACGCGGGAGGGTTAAATGAGCAGTTCTTC	CASSDYAGGLNEQFF
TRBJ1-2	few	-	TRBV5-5	TGTGCCAGCAGCTTTAGTTCTTGGAGGGAGTATGGCTACACCTTC	CASSFSSWREYGYTF
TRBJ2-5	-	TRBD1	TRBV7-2	TGTGCCAGCAGCTTAGGTACAGGGGGAAAAGAGACCCAGTACTTC	CASSLGTGGKETQYF
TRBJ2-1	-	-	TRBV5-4	TGTGCCAGCAGCTCGCCCAGGGGTGAGGCCTACAATGAGCAGTTCTTC	CASSSPRGEAYNEQFF
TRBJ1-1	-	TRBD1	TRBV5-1	TGCGCCAGCAGGGCCAGTACCAACAGGGGAACTGAAGCTTTCTTT	CASRASTNRGTEAFF
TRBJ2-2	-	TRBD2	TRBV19	TGTGCCAGTAGTATTTCCACTAGCGTCACCGGGGAGCTGTTTTTT	CASSISTSVTGELFF
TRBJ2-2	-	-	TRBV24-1	TGTGCCACCAGTGATTTCCGTACCGGGGAGCTGTTTTTT	CATSDFRTGELFF
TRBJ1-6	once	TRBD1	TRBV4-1	TGCGCCAGCAGCCAAGATCGGAACAGGGGCTCCTATAATTCACCCCTCCACTTT	CASSQDRNRGSYNSPLHF
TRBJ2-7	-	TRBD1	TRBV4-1	TGCGCCAGCAGCTTCCGACAGGGGGTCTACGAGCAGTACTTC	CASSFRQGVYEQYF
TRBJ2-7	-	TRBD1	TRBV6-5	TGTGCCAGCAGTTCAAACAGGGGGCCGATCACCTACGAGCAGTACTTC	CASSSNRGPITYEQYF
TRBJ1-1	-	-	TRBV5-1	TGCGCCAGCAGCTTGTTCGGCAGGTCGAACACTGAAGCTTTCTTT	CASSLFGRSNTEAFF
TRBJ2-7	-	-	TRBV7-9	TGTGCCAGCAGCTTATGGGGAGGCAAAAACGAGCAGTACTTC	CASSLWGGKNEQYF
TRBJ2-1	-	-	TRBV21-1	TGTGCCAGCAGCCAAAACTATGGAGTACGGGTCCACAATGAGCAGTTCTTC	CASSQNYGVRVHNEQFF
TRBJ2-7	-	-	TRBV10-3	TGTGCCATCAGTGAGTGGGGCTCGAGCTCCTACGAGCAGTACTTC	CAISEWGSSSYEQYF
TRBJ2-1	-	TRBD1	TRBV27	TGTGCCAGCAGTTTGGGACAGATACACAATGAGCAGTTCTTC	CASSLGQIHNEQFF
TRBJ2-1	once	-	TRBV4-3	TGCGCCAGCAGCCAAGACCCTTTCAGGTTCTTC	CASSQDPFRFF
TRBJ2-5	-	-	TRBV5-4	TGTGCCAGCAGCCCCCCCCGAAGGGCGGGGACAGAGACCCAGTACTTC	CASSPPRRAGTETQYF
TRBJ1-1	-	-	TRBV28	TGTGCCGGGGCGGGACCGATGAACACTGAAGCTTTCTTT	CAGAGPMNTEAFF
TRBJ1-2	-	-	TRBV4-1	TGCGCCAGCAGCCAACCAATCCGGGGAGACTATGGCTACACCTTC	CASSQPIRGDYGYTF
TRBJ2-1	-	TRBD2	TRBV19	TGTGCCAGTAGTATACAAGCGGGGGGGCGGCATGAGCAGTTCTTC	CASSIQAGGRHEQFF
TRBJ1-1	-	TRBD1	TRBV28	TGTGCCAGCAGTTTAGGGGGACAGGGGGCTGAAGCTTTCTTT	CASSLGGQGAEAFF
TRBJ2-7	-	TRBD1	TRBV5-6	TGTGCCAGCAGCTGGGGGGGGACAGGGTCCCACGAGCAGTACTTC	CASSWGGTGSHEQYF
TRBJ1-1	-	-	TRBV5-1	TGCGCCACCAAGTTACAGGTGGGGAACACTGAAGCTTTCTTT	CATKLQVGNTEAFF
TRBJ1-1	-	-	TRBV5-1	TGCGCCAGCAGCTTGCAAACAGGGCATAACACTGAAGCTTTCTTT	CASSLQTGHNTEAFF
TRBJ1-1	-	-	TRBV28	TGTGCCAGCAGCTCACCCGGGGAAGGCGGGAATACTGAAGCTTTCTTT	CASSSPGEGGNTEAFF
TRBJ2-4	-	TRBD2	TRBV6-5	TGTGCCAGCAGTCCCGGGGGGGTCTTGGACATTCAGTACTTC	CASSPGGVLDIQYF
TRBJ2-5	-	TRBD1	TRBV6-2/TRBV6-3	TGTGCCAGCAGCCCTCCCCCGATCGGGACAGGGACACAAGAGACCCAGTACTTC	CASSPPPIGTGTQETQYF
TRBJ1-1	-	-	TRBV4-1	TGCGCCAGCAGCCAAGTGGGCGGACTCGGGGGAGCTTTCTTT	CASSQVGGLGGAFF
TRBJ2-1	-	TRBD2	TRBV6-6	TGTGCCAGCAGAGCGGGAGCCTCCTACAATGAGCAGTTCTTC	CASRAGASYNEQFF
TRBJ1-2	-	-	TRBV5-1	TGCGCCAGCAGCCAGGGACACGTCTATGGCTACACCTTC	CASSQGHVYGYTF